The subject of this entry is one TCR beta chain. Its target is not known. Primers for the PCR totalled 60 Vbeta and 13 Jbeta. Repertoires were generated with immunoSEQ multiplex PCR, while TCRdb's copy carries only in-frame clones and drops some. The sample includes 120,000 to 150,000 clones, 60% to 80% of them seen just once. The CDR3 totals 15 residues. After removal of 5 bases from V and 3 bases from J, the junction contained 4 bases not matched to a gene. CDR1 and CDR2 from the germline V gene are MNHEY and SMNVEV (reference sequence). This sample stems from a study of cytomegalovirus exposure and HLA in healthy donors. Study-level information: Most donors, 80% to 90% of over 350 genotyped, fell in the Caucasian-associated ancestry cluster. The study, taken as a whole, reports: A later analysis associated about 18,000 TCR beta sequences with HLA alleles at a 0.05 false discovery rate. The records held CMV serostatus as the only immune exposure information.

The TCR sequence derives from a woman in her 30s in good health and CMV-seronegative. V and J are TRBV27 and TRBJ1-4, with 9 bases lining up with TRBD1. Sequencing was performed on PBMCs. The CDR3 reads CASSHRQGANEKLFF. Written as DNA, the CDR3 is TGTGCCAGCAGTCACCGACAGGGGGCTAATGAAAAACTGTTTTTT.